The present entry profiles one T cell receptor beta chain with its context. The sort gate was single viable CD3+CD4+CD8-CD45RO+ cells for memory CD4+ T cells. Positive selection with CD4 microbeads enriched total CD4+ T cells. Original methodology: After removing out-of-frame reads, 2 million to 2.5 million distinct TCRbeta sequences remained. Profiled with immunoSEQ multiplex PCR; TCRdb holds only in-frame clones, not every one. D and trimming come from the DNA, and the V and J calls and clone size come from that table. The data show tens of thousands of clones, around 76% seen once. V lost 1 base to trimming and J lost 0 bases, with 17 bases between them. The CDR3 has 17 amino acids. CDR1 and CDR2 from the germline V gene are SGHNT and YYREEE (reference sequence). This entry comes from a study of memory CD4+ T cells and cytomegalovirus serostatus.

The chain combines TRBV5-4 with TRBJ2-7; weak D call: TRBD2 (7 bases). Sequencing used memory CD4+ T cells from blood. The TCR originated in an adult in good health and CMV-seropositive. The CDR3: CASSLPLGGGSSYEQYF. The DNA of the CDR3 is TGTGCCAGCAGCTTGCCTCTTGGGGGCGGGAGCTCCTACGAGCAGTACTTC.